These 25 T cell receptor beta chains were sequenced from one sample in a study of blood T cell repertoires in COVID-19 (dated by TCRdb to about 2020). Library preparation employed the immunoSEQ multiplex PCR assay. Held by TCRdb, this immuneACCESS table contains in-frame sequences only and omits some clones. Under half of the omission traces to an unresolved V gene where checked; the cause of the rest is unknown. This sample is represented by 100,000 to 150,000 clones; roughly 85% of them were singletons. In total, the top ten clones hold over 20% of the sample. Sequences were obtained from peripheral blood. The receptor source for this set is a woman aged 80 or over with acute or convalescent COVID-19.

The chain recombines TRBV7-3 with TRBJ2-2, with a weak D call TRBD1 (6 bases). With 3 bases removed from V and 4 bases from J, the gap between germline ends came to 9 bases. Per the germline V gene, CDR1 is SGHTA and CDR2 is FQGTGA. The CDR3 loop spans 14 amino acids. The CDR3, as DNA: TGTGCCAGCAGCTTGGGACATGTCACCGGGGAGCTGTTTTTT. Its protein is CASSLGHVTGELFF.

This clone was seen only once. The CDR3 here is CASSNRGQPQHF. The CDR3 DNA follows: TGTGCCAGTAGTAACAGGGGACAGCCCCAGCATTTT. This chain links TRBV19 with TRBJ1-5, with 7 bases that match TRBD1. The germline CDR1 and CDR2 sequences are LNHDA and SQIVND (reference sequence). CDR3 length: 12 residues. The V segment lost 4 bases and the J segment 7 bases; nucleotides outside the gene matches: 1.

The chain combines TRBV6-5 with TRBJ1-6; D perhaps matches TRBD1 (5 bases). Germline V gene data show CDR1 as MNHEY and CDR2 as SVGAGI. V lost 2 bases and J 7 bases, leaving 6 bases between the germline ends. The CDR3 has 13 residues. CDR3 sequence reads: CASSYRGNSPLHF. In DNA form, the CDR3 reads TGTGCCAGCAGTTACCGGGGGAATTCACCCCTCCACTTT.

This sequence joins TRBV7-2 and TRBJ1-6; D unclear. This CDR3 has 16 residues. The germline CDR1 and CDR2 sequences are SGHTA and FQGNSA. Trimming stripped 1 base from V and 0 bases from J, with 7 bases between. CDR3: CASSLVLNSYNSPLHF. CDR3 in DNA: TGTGCCAGCAGCTTAGTACTGAACTCCTATAATTCACCCCTCCACTTT.

The V and J genes are TRBV7-2 and TRBJ1-6; unclear D gene. The ends were cut back, 5 bases at V and 0 bases at J, with 8 bases in the middle. Germline-derived CDR1 and CDR2 are SGHTA and FQGNSA. This CDR3 has 15 amino acids. CDR3 sequence (DNA): TGTGCCAGCAGCCTTACCAGCTCCTATAATTCACCCCTCCACTTT. Its protein product is CASSLTSSYNSPLHF.

The chain uses TRBV5-1 and TRBJ1-2, with 7 bases identical to TRBD1. The CDR3 contains 14 residues. Germline lookup yields CDR1 SGHRS and CDR2 YFSETQ. The ends lost 0 bases at V and 8 bases at J; junction bases unmatched: 7. CDR3 DNA: TGCGCCAGCAGCTTGGGACAGGGAGTACGAGGCTACACCTTC. Its protein product is CASSLGQGVRGYTF. The complete variable domain, with remaining parts taken from reference TRBV5-1 and TRBJ1-2, reads KAGVTQTPRYLIKTRGQQVTLSCSPISGHRSVSWYQQTPGQGLQFLFEYFSETQRNKGNFPGRFSGRQFSNSRSEMNVSTLELGDSALYLCASSLGQGVRGYTFGSGTRLTVV.

The CDR3 nucleotides are TGTGCCAGCAGCCCGACGAGGAGCGAGCCCCAGCATTTT. It specifies CASSPTRSEPQHF. The V and J genes are TRBV11-2 and TRBJ1-5; D is ambiguous. This CDR3 is built from 13 residues. Per the germline V gene, CDR1 is SGHAT and CDR2 is FQNNGV. V dropped 5 bases and J dropped 8 bases, with 13 bases sitting between them.

The J gene is TRBJ2-4, the V gene TRBV7-9; D gene ambiguous. CDR1 and CDR2 from the germline V gene are SEHNR and FQNEAQ (reference sequence). The CDR3 runs 17 residues. V lost 1 base to trimming and J lost 0 bases, with 13 bases between them. The CDR3 reads CASSLVTQTRAKNIQYF. The CDR3 nucleotides are TGTGCCAGCAGCTTAGTCACACAGACGAGAGCCAAAAACATTCAGTACTTC.

This clone was counted between two and nine times. As DNA, the CDR3 is TGTGCCAGCAGCCCTCATTCGGTAGATACGCAGTATTTT. The encoded protein is CASSPHSVDTQYF. The chain links TRBV7-9 to TRBJ2-3, with D uncertain. This CDR3 spans 13 amino acids. Trimming left V 5 bases short and J 5 bases short, with 11 bases between. CDR1 is SEHNR and CDR2 is FQNEAQ in the germline V gene (reference sequence).

The chain has TRBV5-1 and TRBJ2-1; TRBD2 aligns across 13 bases. With 0 bases clipped from V and 4 bases from J, the junction kept 13 bases outside the gene matches. This CDR3 has 20 amino acids. Germline values: CDR1 SGHRS, CDR2 YFSETQ. CDR3 protein: CASSLAMTSGRYGWYNEQFF. DNA of the CDR3: TGCGCCAGCAGCTTGGCTATGACTAGCGGGAGGTACGGATGGTACAATGAGCAGTTCTTC.

The gene calls are TRBV4-3 and TRBJ1-1; 9 nucleotides align to TRBD1. The CDR3 has 16 amino acids. The V segment lost 0 bases and the J segment 5 bases; nucleotides outside the gene matches: 7. Per the germline V gene, CDR1 is LGHNA and CDR2 is YSLEER. The chain's CDR3 is CASSQEGGQGGTEAFF. The CDR3 region has the DNA TGCGCCAGCAGCCAAGAAGGGGGACAGGGAGGGACTGAAGCTTTCTTT.

Regarding this clone: Other DNA sequences in the same sample also yield this CDR3. This chain links TRBV5-1 with TRBJ1-2, with D unresolved. The CDR3 is 14 amino acids. Germline CDR1 SGHRS, CDR2 YFSETQ. Deletions cut 1 base from V and 3 bases from J, with 10 bases between. The CDR3 here is CASSLPREDYGYTF. CDR3 DNA sequence: TGCGCCAGCAGCTTGCCTAGGGAGGACTATGGCTACACCTTC. Based on the CDR3 plus reference TRBV5-1 and TRBJ1-2, the full variable domain is KAGVTQTPRYLIKTRGQQVTLSCSPISGHRSVSWYQQTPGQGLQFLFEYFSETQRNKGNFPGRFSGRQFSNSRSEMNVSTLELGDSALYLCASSLPREDYGYTFGSGTRLTVV.

This clone was observed a few times. V usage is TRBV5-1 and J usage is TRBJ1-1, with D perhaps matching TRBD1 (6 bases). Trimming left V 4 bases short and J 2 bases short, with 18 bases between. CDR1 and CDR2 (germline): SGHRS, YFSETQ. The CDR3 loop spans 16 amino acids. The CDR3 is CASSPTGVGANTEAFF. The CDR3 DNA reads TGCGCCAGCAGCCCGACAGGTGTCGGTGCTAACACTGAAGCTTTCTTT. Full variable domain (rest looked up from reference TRBV5-1 and TRBJ1-1): KAGVTQTPRYLIKTRGQQVTLSCSPISGHRSVSWYQQTPGQGLQFLFEYFSETQRNKGNFPGRFSGRQFSNSRSEMNVSTLELGDSALYLCASSPTGVGANTEAFFGQGTRLTVV.

This sequence joins TRBV19 and TRBJ1-5, with 8 bases lining up with TRBD1. There are 16 residues in the CDR3. Trimming took 7 bases from V and 4 from J; bases not matched to a gene: 12. The germline V gene encodes CDR1 LNHDA and CDR2 SQIVND (reference sequence). The CDR3 DNA is TGTGCCAGTAAACCAACTCGACAGGGGAGGAATCAGCCCCAGCATTTT. Its protein product is CASKPTRQGRNQPQHF.

The CDR3 DNA sequence: TGCGCCAGCAGCCAAGAAGGTGCGGGTAGGACTGAAGCTTTCTTT. Protein product: CASSQEGAGRTEAFF. The J gene is TRBJ1-1, the V gene TRBV4-3; D unresolved. V was shortened by 0 bases and J by 5 bases, with 13 bases between the two germline ends. Germline-derived CDR1 and CDR2 are LGHNA and YSLEER. The CDR3 consists of 15 residues.

CDR3 DNA sequence: TGTGCCAGCAGTGCGGAGGGGAGTAATGGCTACACCTTC. This gives the protein CASSAEGSNGYTF. This sequence joins TRBV2 and TRBJ1-2, with D maybe TRBD1 (5 bases). Germline V gene sequence: CDR1 SNHLY, CDR2 FYNNEI. V lost 4 bases, J lost 6 bases, and 12 bases lay in between. The CDR3 is 13 amino acids.

This chain links TRBV7-3 with TRBJ1-1; a possible D gene is TRBD1 (6 bases). V gave up 2 bases and J gave up 6 bases, with 10 bases separating them. CDR3 length: 13 residues. CDR1 is SGHTA and CDR2 is FQGTGA in the germline V gene. CDR3: CASSLYRTAEAFF. CDR3 in DNA: TGTGCCAGCAGCTTATACCGGACAGCTGAAGCTTTCTTT. The variable domain in full, completed from reference TRBV7-3 and TRBJ1-1, reads GAGVSQTPSNKVTEKGKYVELRCDPISGHTALYWYRQSLGQGPEFLIYFQGTGAADDSGLPNDRFFAVRPEGSVSTLKIQRTERGDSAVYLCASSLYRTAEAFFGQGTRLTVV.

The chain employs TRBV6-5 and TRBJ1-3; D possibly corresponds to TRBD1 (5 bases). This CDR3 region has 15 residues. The V end lost 6 bases, the J end lost 0 bases, and 12 bases lay between the germline ends. Germline V gene sequence: CDR1 MNHEY, CDR2 SVGAGI. The CDR3 DNA is TGTGCCAGCAGCCCCACAGGTTACTCTGGAAACACCATATATTTT. It is translated as CASSPTGYSGNTIYF.

V gene TRBV5-8 combines with J gene TRBJ1-4, with D tentatively TRBD1 (6 bases). Germline CDR1 SGHTS, CDR2 YDEGEE. The V gene lost 0 bases and the J gene lost 7 bases, with 13 bases spanning the gap. This CDR3 comprises 15 residues. The CDR3 nucleotides are TGTGCCAGCAGCTTGGTGGGGGCGAGTGGTGAAAAACTGTTTTTT. It yields the protein CASSLVGASGEKLFF.

The chain has TRBV9 and TRBJ1-1; TRBD1 is a possible D gene (5 bases). V shed 3 bases and J shed 1 base, with 10 bases lying between them. The CDR3 length is 14 residues. Germline CDR1 SGDLS, CDR2 YYNGEE. CDR3 DNA sequence: TGTGCCAGCAGCGCCGTGACAGCGAACACTGAAGCTTTCTTT. Its translation is CASSAVTANTEAFF.

The chain links TRBV7-6 to TRBJ2-5; TRBD2 aligns across 12 bases. The CDR3 loop spans 15 amino acids. V was clipped by 7 bases and J by 6 bases; unmatched bases: 9. From germline, CDR1 is SGHVS and CDR2 FNYEAQ. CDR3 sequence (DNA): TGTGCCAGCACCCCACTAGCGGGGGGCGGGAAGACCCAGTACTTC. Amino acid sequence: CASTPLAGGGKTQYF.

The rearrangement joins TRBV12-5 to TRBJ2-3; D call uncertain. The CDR3 runs to 16 residues. V gave up 3 bases and J gave up 0 bases, with 13 bases separating them. Per germline, CDR1 LGHNT and CDR2 FRNRAP. CDR3 sequence (DNA): TGTGCTAGTGGTTTAGGCACAGATCCAAGCACAGATACGCAGTATTTT. Translation: CASGLGTDPSTDTQYF.

The chain links TRBV9 to TRBJ2-1; 7 bases line up with TRBD2. This CDR3 spans 20 amino acids. Per the germline V gene, CDR1 is SGDLS and CDR2 is YYNGEE. Unmatched junction bases numbered 25, after V lost 4 bases and J lost 6 bases. The CDR3 sequence: CASSPRGTKFFGLNGNEQFF. CDR3 in DNA: TGTGCCAGCAGCCCCCGGGGGACTAAGTTTTTTGGACTAAACGGCAATGAGCAGTTCTTC.

The chain uses TRBV15 and TRBJ1-1; no clear D gene. Trimming cost V 1 base and J 0 bases, with 9 bases left between them. CDR3 length: 15 residues. Germline V lookup: CDR1 LNHNV, CDR2 YYDKDF (reference sequence). The CDR3 region is CATSRVSTVNTEAFF. CDR3 nucleotides: TGTGCCACCAGCAGAGTTTCCACAGTGAACACTGAAGCTTTCTTT.

The table lists this clone with a few counts. The J gene is TRBJ2-2, the V gene TRBV10-3, with 7 bases identical to TRBD1. CDR1 ENHRY and CDR2 SYGVKD come from the germline V gene. V trimming: 4 bases; J trimming: 5 bases; junction bases outside the gene matches: 7. The CDR3 totals 15 residues. The CDR3, as DNA: TGTGCCATCAGTGGGTCACAGGGGCCTACCGGGGAGCTGTTTTTT. Translation: CAISGSQGPTGELFF.